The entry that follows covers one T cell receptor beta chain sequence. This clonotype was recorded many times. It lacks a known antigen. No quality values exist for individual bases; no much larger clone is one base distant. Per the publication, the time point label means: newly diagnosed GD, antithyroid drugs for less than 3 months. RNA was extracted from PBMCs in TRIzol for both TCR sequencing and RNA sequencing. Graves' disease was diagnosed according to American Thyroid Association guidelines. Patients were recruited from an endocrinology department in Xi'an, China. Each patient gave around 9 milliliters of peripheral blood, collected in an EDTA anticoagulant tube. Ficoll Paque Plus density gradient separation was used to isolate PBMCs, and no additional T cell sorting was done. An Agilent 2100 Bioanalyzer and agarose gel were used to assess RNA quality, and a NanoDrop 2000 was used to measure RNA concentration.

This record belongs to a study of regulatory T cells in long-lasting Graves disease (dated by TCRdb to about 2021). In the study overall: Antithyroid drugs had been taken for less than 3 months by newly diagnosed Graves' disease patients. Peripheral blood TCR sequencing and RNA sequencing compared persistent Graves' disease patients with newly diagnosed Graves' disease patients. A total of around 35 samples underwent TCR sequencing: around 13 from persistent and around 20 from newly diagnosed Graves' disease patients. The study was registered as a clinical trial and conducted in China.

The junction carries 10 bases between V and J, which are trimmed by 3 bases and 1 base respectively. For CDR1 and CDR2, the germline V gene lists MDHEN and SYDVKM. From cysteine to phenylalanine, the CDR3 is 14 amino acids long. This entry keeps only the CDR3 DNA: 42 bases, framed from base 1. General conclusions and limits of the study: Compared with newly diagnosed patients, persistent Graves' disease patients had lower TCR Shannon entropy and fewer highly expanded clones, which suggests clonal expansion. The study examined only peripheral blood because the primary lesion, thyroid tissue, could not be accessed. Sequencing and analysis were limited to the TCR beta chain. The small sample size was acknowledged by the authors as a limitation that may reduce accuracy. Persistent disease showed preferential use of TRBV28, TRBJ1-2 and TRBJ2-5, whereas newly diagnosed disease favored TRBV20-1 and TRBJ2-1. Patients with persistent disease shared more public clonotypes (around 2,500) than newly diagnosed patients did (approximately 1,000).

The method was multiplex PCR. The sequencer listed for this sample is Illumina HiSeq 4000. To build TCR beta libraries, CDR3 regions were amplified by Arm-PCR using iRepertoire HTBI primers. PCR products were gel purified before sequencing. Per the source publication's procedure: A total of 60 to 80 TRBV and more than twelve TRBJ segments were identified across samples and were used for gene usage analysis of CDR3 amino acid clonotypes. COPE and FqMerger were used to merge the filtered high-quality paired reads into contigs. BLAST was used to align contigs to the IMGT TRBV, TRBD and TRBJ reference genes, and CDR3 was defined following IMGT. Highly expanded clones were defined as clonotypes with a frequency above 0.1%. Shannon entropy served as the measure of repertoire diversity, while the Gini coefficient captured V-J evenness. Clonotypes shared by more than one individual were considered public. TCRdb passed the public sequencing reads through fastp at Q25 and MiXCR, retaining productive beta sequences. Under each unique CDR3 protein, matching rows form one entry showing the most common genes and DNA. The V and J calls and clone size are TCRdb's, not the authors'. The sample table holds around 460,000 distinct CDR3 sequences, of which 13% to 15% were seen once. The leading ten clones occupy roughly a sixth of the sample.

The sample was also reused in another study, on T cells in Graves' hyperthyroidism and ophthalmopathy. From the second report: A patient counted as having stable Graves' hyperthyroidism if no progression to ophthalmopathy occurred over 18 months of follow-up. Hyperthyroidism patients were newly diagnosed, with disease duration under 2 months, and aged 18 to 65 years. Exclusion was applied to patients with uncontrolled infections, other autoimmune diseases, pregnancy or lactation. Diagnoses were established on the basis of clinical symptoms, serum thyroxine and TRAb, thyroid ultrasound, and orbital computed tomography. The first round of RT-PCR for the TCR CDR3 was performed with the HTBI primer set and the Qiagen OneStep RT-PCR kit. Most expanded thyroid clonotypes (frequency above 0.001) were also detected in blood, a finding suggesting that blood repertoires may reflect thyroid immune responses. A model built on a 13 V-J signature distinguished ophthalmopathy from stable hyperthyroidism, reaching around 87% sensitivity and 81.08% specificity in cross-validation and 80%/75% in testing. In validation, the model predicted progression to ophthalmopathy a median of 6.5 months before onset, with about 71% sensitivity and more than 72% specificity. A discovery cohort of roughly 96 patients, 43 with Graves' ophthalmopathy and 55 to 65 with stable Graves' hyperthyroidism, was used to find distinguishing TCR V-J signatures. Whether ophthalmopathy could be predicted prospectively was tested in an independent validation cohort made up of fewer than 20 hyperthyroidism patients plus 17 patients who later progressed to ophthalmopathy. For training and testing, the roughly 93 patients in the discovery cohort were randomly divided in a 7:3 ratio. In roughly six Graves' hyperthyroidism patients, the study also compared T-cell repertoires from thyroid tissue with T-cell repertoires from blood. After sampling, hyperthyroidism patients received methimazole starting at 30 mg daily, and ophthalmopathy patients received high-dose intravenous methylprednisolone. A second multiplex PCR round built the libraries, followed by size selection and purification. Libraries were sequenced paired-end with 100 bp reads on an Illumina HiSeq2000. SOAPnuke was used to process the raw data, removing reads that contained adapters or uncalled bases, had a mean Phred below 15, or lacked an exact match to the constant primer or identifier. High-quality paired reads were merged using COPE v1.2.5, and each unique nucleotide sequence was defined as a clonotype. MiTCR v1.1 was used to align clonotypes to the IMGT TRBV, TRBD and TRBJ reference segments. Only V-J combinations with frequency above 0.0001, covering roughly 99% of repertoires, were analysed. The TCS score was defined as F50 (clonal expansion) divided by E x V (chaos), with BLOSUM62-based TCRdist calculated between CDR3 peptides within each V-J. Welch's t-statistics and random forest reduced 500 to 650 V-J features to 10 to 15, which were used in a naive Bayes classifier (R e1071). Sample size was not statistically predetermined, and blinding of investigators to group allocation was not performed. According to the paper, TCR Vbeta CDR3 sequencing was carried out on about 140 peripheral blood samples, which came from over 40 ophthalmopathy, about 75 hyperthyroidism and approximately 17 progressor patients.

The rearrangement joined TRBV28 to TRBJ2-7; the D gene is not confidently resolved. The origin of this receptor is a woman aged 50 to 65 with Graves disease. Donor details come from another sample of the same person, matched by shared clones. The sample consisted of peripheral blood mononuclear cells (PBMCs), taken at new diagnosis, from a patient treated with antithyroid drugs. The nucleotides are TGTGCCAGCAGTTTCGAACAGCCATCCTACGAGCAGTACTTC. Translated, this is CASSFEQPSYEQYF.